Presented here are 17 T cell receptor beta chains from one specimen sequenced in a study of CXCR3-negative and CXCR3-positive naive CD8 T cells (dated by TCRdb to about 2019). Here is what the overall study found, with its caveats: Compared with CXCR3-negative naive cells, CXCR3-positive naive cells had TRB CDR3s with higher hydrophobicity (lower Kidera factor 4), lower energy, and higher strength and volume indices.

What these receptors recognize is not known. The data were produced on a NextSeq 550. The Human TCR Profiling Kit (MiLaboratory) was used to prepare UMI-labeled 5' RACE TRB cDNA libraries. TCRdb reprocessed the reads; each CDR3 protein sequence makes one entry, and DNA is unavailable. The sample table gives tens of thousands of distinct CDR3 sequences. The biggest ten clones account for approximately 0.6% of the sample. Sequencing was done on a sample of naive CXCR3+ CD8+ T cells from blood. The intended sense of this specimen's cell subset or site label: CD45RO-CCR7+CD27+CD95- naive CD8+ T cells expressing CXCR3 (TNR3+). The source of these receptors is a human donor in good health. Some clones in this sample may be carry-over from other donors' samples.

The chain has TRBV2 and TRBJ2-3. The CDR3 contains 14 residues. In germline, CDR1 is SNHLY, CDR2 FYNNEI. The CDR3 protein is CASNIGGSTDTQYF.

The chain is built from TRBV12-3 or TRBV12-4 and TRBJ1-1; absent DNA, TCRdb's TRBD1 call cannot be checked. The CDR3 loop spans 12 amino acids. CDR3 protein: CANWAGNTEAFF.

The genes are TRBV5-8 and TRBJ2-2; TCRdb's D call of TRBD1 is untestable without DNA. The CDR3 sequence is 15 residues long. Germline V lookup: CDR1 SGHTS, CDR2 YDEGEE. CDR3 residues: CASSFGQGFTGELFF.

V gene TRBV6-5 combines with J gene TRBJ2-2; TCRdb selects TRBD1, and the lack of DNA leaves this call unchecked. The CDR3 is 14 amino acids. Germline CDR1 is MNHEY and CDR2 is SVGAGI. The CDR3 loop is CASSQGTSTGELFF.

The genes are TRBV29-1 and TRBJ2-2; TCRdb's D call, TRBD1, is unchecked because there is no DNA. Per the germline V gene, CDR1 is SQVTM and CDR2 is ANQGSEA. The CDR3 sequence is 12 residues long. The CDR3 is CSVKVRRRELFF.

The chain couples TRBV7-9 to TRBJ2-7; no DNA is available, so the TRBD1 call from TCRdb remains unchecked. The V gene's germline CDR1 is SEHNR and CDR2 FQNEAQ (reference sequence). CDR3 length: 14 amino acids. CDR3 sequence reads: CASSSLTGLLEQYF.

The gene calls are TRBV6-5 and TRBJ1-1; absent DNA, TCRdb's TRBD1 call cannot be checked. Germline V CDR1 and CDR2: MNHEY, SVGAGI. The CDR3 is 14 amino acids. The chain's CDR3 is CASSYGGGMTEAFF.

The genes are TRBV28 and TRBJ2-7; TCRdb outputs TRBD1, but without DNA this stays unchecked. The CDR3 covers 13 residues. The V gene's germline CDR1 is MDHEN and CDR2 SYDVKM. CDR3 protein: CASSFVVRGEQYF.

This chain links TRBV24-1 with TRBJ2-2. Germline V gene lookup returns CDR1 KGHDR and CDR2 SFDVKD. The CDR3 is made up of 13 amino acids. This CDR3 reads CATSATSVWELFF.

The chain combines TRBV12-3 or TRBV12-4 with TRBJ2-1. The CDR3 spans 14 residues. The CDR3 sequence: CASSLGRALNEQFF.

This chain uses TRBV7-9 with TRBJ2-7; TCRdb outputs TRBD2, but without DNA this stays unchecked. The CDR3 sequence is 15 residues long. Germline V CDR1 and CDR2: SEHNR, FQNEAQ (reference sequence). CDR3 region: CASSLSGTAGYEQYF.

This sequence joins TRBV4-3 and TRBJ2-2. This CDR3 comprises 13 residues. Looked up from germline, CDR1 is LGHNA and CDR2 is YSLEER. The CDR3 loop reads CASSQGWIGELFF.

The chain uses TRBV7-9 and TRBJ2-7; the D call from TCRdb, TRBD1, cannot be confirmed without DNA. The germline V gene encodes CDR1 SEHNR and CDR2 FQNEAQ (reference sequence). The CDR3 spans 16 residues. CDR3 residues: CASSSRVGQGAYEQYF.

The V call is TRBV28, the J call TRBJ1-1; TCRdb's assignment of TRBD1 cannot be checked, as there is no DNA. CDR3 length: 14 residues. CDR1 and CDR2 (germline): MDHEN, SYDVKM. The CDR3 spells CASSLRTANTEAFF. Looking up the rest from reference TRBV28 and TRBJ1-1 gives the full variable domain: DVKVTQSSRYLVKRTGEKVFLECVQDMDHENMFWYRQDPGLGLRLIYFSYDVKMKEKGDIPEGYSVSREKKERFSLILESASTNQTSMYLCASSLRTANTEAFFGQGTRLTVV.

The gene calls are TRBV4-3 and TRBJ2-1. There are 15 residues in the CDR3. The germline CDR1 and CDR2 sequences are LGHNA and YSLEER. The chain's CDR3 is CASSQDDAMSDEQFF.

J is TRBJ2-3 and V is TRBV13; the D gene TCRdb calls, TRBD1, cannot be checked with no DNA. This CDR3 has 17 residues. Germline V gives CDR1 PRHDT, CDR2 FYEKMQ (reference sequence). CDR3 loop: CASSLGGGPYSTDTQYF.

V gene TRBV4-3 combines with J gene TRBJ2-1. The germline gives CDR1 LGHNA, CDR2 YSLEER. The CDR3 is made up of 17 amino acids. The CDR3 here is CASSQDTLSSSYNEQFF.